This T cell receptor (beta chain) was captured in a study of blood T cell repertoires in COVID-19. The CDR3 runs to 15 residues. Germline trimming cut 4 bases from V and 8 bases from J; bases unmatched to any gene: 11. Germline lookup yields CDR1 SGHNT and CDR2 YYREEE (reference sequence). All enrollees were roughly 18 to 89 years old and from 20 to 30 US areas. Symptom resolution, clearance, or two negative PCRs marked donors in Cohort 3 as recovered. In the original analysis: The authors estimated nucleated cell counts from reference gene primer amplification. Clones were sequenced by immunoSEQ multiplex PCR, and TCRdb holds only the in-frame ones, with some missing. The DNA gave D and trimming, while V, J and clone size come from that table. Among approximately 270,000 clones, 85% to 90% were seen once, and the ten largest hold approximately 1.7%.

This clonotype originated in a man aged 40-49 years who had recovered from COVID-19. Sequenced sample: PBMCs or T cells enriched from blood (not recorded which). The rearrangement uses TRBV5-4 and TRBJ1-4, with TRBD1 matching 7 bases. The CDR3 region is CASSEVQGGGEKLFF. The DNA of the CDR3 is TGTGCCAGCAGCGAGGTCCAGGGGGGTGGGGAAAAACTGTTTTTT.